These 22 T cell receptor beta chains came from one sample sequenced in a study of blood T cell repertoires in COVID-19. The table came from immunoSEQ multiplex PCR; TCRdb's copy has only in-frame clones and leaves some out. The sample holds about 320,000 clones, roughly 90% seen once. The material sequenced was peripheral blood. The receptors originated from a young man who had recovered from COVID-19.

J is TRBJ2-7 and V is TRBV29-1; the match to TRBD1 covers 7 bases. The CDR3 totals 13 residues. Germline CDR1 is SQVTM and CDR2 is ANQGSEA. The V and J ends lost 7 bases and 6 bases, in that order; junction bases with no gene match: 12. The CDR3 sequence is CSAQTGELREQYF. The CDR3 nucleotides read TGCAGCGCGCAAACAGGGGAGTTACGCGAGCAGTACTTC.

J is TRBJ2-7 and V is TRBV2; 9 bases are a match to TRBD2. Unmatched junction bases numbered 11, after V lost 6 bases and J lost 5 bases. This CDR3 has 15 residues. CDR1 and CDR2 (germline): SNHLY, FYNNEI. CDR3 loop: CASRPLAGFRHEQYF. The CDR3 nucleotides read TGTGCCAGCAGACCCCTAGCGGGATTCAGGCACGAGCAGTACTTC.

This clone was recorded only once. This chain joins TRBV2 and TRBJ1-3; 8 bases are shared with TRBD1. J lost 0 bases, V lost 8 bases, and 9 bases had no gene match. CDR1 is SNHLY and CDR2 is FYNNEI in the germline V gene. The CDR3 contains 16 residues. In nucleotides, the CDR3 is TGTGCCAGCTCCGATAGGGACAGGAACTCTGGAAACACCATATATTTT. Translation gives CASSDRDRNSGNTIYF.

CDR3 sequence: CASSVVGLKVNTEAFF. CDR3 nucleotide sequence: TGTGCCAGCAGCGTAGTGGGGCTAAAGGTGAACACTGAAGCTTTCTTT. This rearrangement joins TRBV9 to TRBJ1-1, with D tentatively TRBD1 (5 bases). The CDR3 spans 16 residues. The V and J ends lost 0 bases and 0 bases respectively, with 12 bases between them. Germline values: CDR1 SGDLS, CDR2 YYNGEE.

J is TRBJ1-3 and V is TRBV5-8; 11 nucleotides agree with TRBD1. The CDR3 sequence is 16 residues long. Germline CDR1 SGHTS, CDR2 YDEGEE. The J segment lost 3 bases and the V segment lost 5 bases, leaving 7 bases of the junction unmatched. The CDR3 reads CASSSGQGAVGNTIYF. The CDR3, as DNA: TGTGCCAGCAGTTCCGGACAGGGGGCTGTTGGAAACACCATATATTTT.

The chain is built from TRBV7-3 and TRBJ2-3; 8 bases map to TRBD2. CDR1 is SGHTA and CDR2 is FQGTGA in the germline V gene. CDR3 length: 15 amino acids. V dropped 1 base and J dropped 4; count of bases not matched to a gene: 4. The CDR3 sequence is CASSLNGGASDTQYF. CDR3 in DNA: TGTGCCAGCAGCTTAAACGGGGGGGCGTCAGATACGCAGTATTTT.

The chain uses TRBV6-5 and TRBJ2-7; TRBD1 matches 9 bases. This CDR3 is built from 14 residues. CDR1 is MNHEY and CDR2 is SVGAGI in the germline V gene. J was trimmed by 2 bases and V by 6 bases; bases with no gene match: 5. Written as DNA, the CDR3 is TGTGCCAGCAGCGACAGGGGGATTACCTACGAGCAGTACTTC. It yields the protein CASSDRGITYEQYF.

The chain uses TRBV18 and TRBJ1-6; 7 bases align to TRBD1. Germline V gene sequence: CDR1 KGHSH, CDR2 LQKENI. Unmatched junction bases numbered 2, after V lost 3 bases and J lost 9 bases. The CDR3 is 13 residues long. In DNA form, the CDR3 reads TGTGCCAGCTCACCGACAGGGTCTTCACCCCTCCACTTT. As protein: CASSPTGSSPLHF. Variable domain in full (rest from reference TRBV18 and TRBJ1-6): NAGVMQNPRHLVRRRGQEARLRCSPMKGHSHVYWYRQLPEEGLKFMVYLQKENIIDESGMPKERFSAEFPKEGPSILRIQQVVRGDSAAYFCASSPTGSSPLHFGNGTRLTVT.

The V call is TRBV14, the J call TRBJ1-1; D gene uncertain. Trimming shortened V by 4 bases and J by 6 bases, and 21 bases separated the two germline ends. This CDR3 comprises 16 residues. The V gene's germline CDR1 is SGHDN and CDR2 FVKESK. This CDR3 is CASSLKRRWRVAEAFF. The CDR3 region has the DNA TGTGCCAGCAGCCTAAAGAGGAGGTGGAGGGTCGCTGAAGCTTTCTTT.

The chain uses TRBV10-3 and TRBJ1-2; TRBD1 might be the D (5 bases). CDR1 ENHRY and CDR2 SYGVKD come from the germline V gene. This CDR3 contains 15 residues. With 6 bases removed from V and 4 bases from J, the gap between germline ends came to 18 bases. This CDR3 reads CAISYAPGSGYGYTF. The CDR3 DNA follows: TGTGCCATCAGCTATGCACCAGGGTCTGGCTATGGCTACACCTTC.

The chain uses TRBV15 and TRBJ2-1, with unresolved D. CDR1 and CDR2 (germline): LNHNV, YYDKDF (reference sequence). The CDR3 has 13 residues. Trimming left V 0 bases short and J 10 bases short, with 10 bases between. The CDR3 nucleotides are TGTGCCACCAGCAGAGATCGAGGCCGAGAGCAGTTCTTC. As protein: CATSRDRGREQFF.

This chain links TRBV7-3 with TRBJ2-3; 13 bases map to TRBD2. The junction had 6 bases not matched to a gene; V was cut back by 5 bases and J by 10 bases. This CDR3 comprises 14 residues. Per germline, CDR1 SGHTA and CDR2 FQGTGA. CDR3 protein: CASSPGLAGRAQYF. CDR3 DNA: TGTGCCAGCAGCCCGGGACTAGCGGGAAGGGCGCAGTATTTT.

Concerning this clone itself: This specimen includes other DNA sequences encoding the same CDR3. The V gene is TRBV4-1, the J gene TRBJ2-7; D call uncertain. This CDR3 has 13 residues. From germline, CDR1 is MGHRA and CDR2 YSYEKL. The V end lost 0 bases, the J end lost 3 bases, and 6 bases lay between the germline ends. The CDR3 protein is CASSQDNSYEQYF. The DNA of the CDR3 is TGCGCCAGCAGCCAAGATAACAGCTACGAGCAGTACTTC.

The V gene is TRBV10-1, the J gene TRBJ2-3, with D possibly being TRBD2 (7 bases). The CDR3 runs to 14 residues. The germline CDR1 and CDR2 sequences are WNHNN and SYGVQD (reference sequence). V lost 4 bases and J lost 4, with 12 bases in between. Here the CDR3 reads CASSGGGGADTQYF. DNA for the CDR3: TGCGCCAGCAGTGGTGGAGGGGGGGCAGATACGCAGTATTTT.

The chain recombines TRBV6-5 with TRBJ2-5; possible D gene TRBD2, 6 bases. Trimming pared 4 bases from V and 4 bases from J, leaving 13 bases between. This CDR3 has 14 amino acids. From germline, CDR1 is MNHEY and CDR2 SVGAGI. For the CDR3, the DNA is TGTGCCAGCAGTTCGACGGGACTTGGAGAGACCCAGTACTTC. As protein: CASSSTGLGETQYF.

The CDR3: CASSLSGRVTGNEQFF. CDR3 DNA sequence: TGTGCCAGCAGTTTATCAGGCAGGGTCACCGGCAATGAGCAGTTCTTC. The chain joins TRBV27 to TRBJ2-1, with a possible D match to TRBD1 (5 bases). The ends were cut back, 0 bases at V and 6 bases at J, with 15 bases in the middle. The length of the CDR3 is 16 residues. CDR1 is MNHEY and CDR2 is SMNVEV in the germline V gene (reference sequence).

V usage is TRBV20-1 and J usage is TRBJ2-3, with D possibly being TRBD1 (5 bases). The CDR3 runs to 11 residues. V was shortened by 6 bases and J by 3 bases, with 7 bases between the two germline ends. CDR1 is DFQATT and CDR2 is SNEGSKA in the germline V gene (reference sequence). This chain's CDR3 is CSARTTDTQYF. In DNA, the CDR3 is TGCAGTGCCAGGACAACAGATACGCAGTATTTT.

The genes are TRBV12-5 and TRBJ2-1, with 13 bases matching TRBD2. Looked up from germline, CDR1 is LGHNT and CDR2 is FRNRAP. V shed 1 base, J shed 10 bases, and the junction held 7 bases outside the gene matches. The CDR3 sequence is 16 residues long. The DNA for the CDR3 is TGTGCTAGTGGTTTGGACACTAGCGGGGGGGCTGGAGAGCAGTTCTTC. Protein sequence: CASGLDTSGGAGEQFF.

This chain links TRBV19 with TRBJ2-2; TRBD1 agrees at 12 bases. This CDR3 has 15 amino acids. The germline V gene has CDR1 LNHDA and CDR2 SQIVND (reference sequence). V trimming: 8 bases; J trimming: 6 bases; junction bases outside the gene matches: 7. CDR3 region: CASSPGQGAPGELFF. The CDR3 nucleotides read TGTGCCAGTTCTCCGGGACAGGGGGCCCCCGGGGAGCTGTTTTTT.

About this clone: A single base separates this from a much larger clone, so it may be a read error. V and J are TRBV27 and TRBJ1-1; 7 nucleotides align to TRBD1. The trim removed 4 bases at V and 1 base at J, leaving 3 bases unmatched. Germline values: CDR1 MNHEY, CDR2 SMNVEV (reference sequence). The CDR3 spans 14 residues. CDR3 nucleotides: TGTGCCAGCAGTTGGGACAGTGGGAACACTGAAGCTTTCTTT. Amino acids: CASSWDSGNTEAFF.

J is TRBJ1-2 and V is TRBV5-1; D not certain. V lost 6 bases and J 0 bases, leaving 15 bases between the germline ends. Germline-derived CDR1 and CDR2 are SGHRS and YFSETQ. The CDR3 totals 15 residues. Here the CDR3 DNA reads TGCGCCAGCACCCCTGCCCCACTCGCTAACTATGGCTACACCTTC. Its protein is CASTPAPLANYGYTF. The whole variable domain, remainder taken from reference TRBV5-1 and TRBJ1-2, is KAGVTQTPRYLIKTRGQQVTLSCSPISGHRSVSWYQQTPGQGLQFLFEYFSETQRNKGNFPGRFSGRQFSNSRSEMNVSTLELGDSALYLCASTPAPLANYGYTFGSGTRLTVV.

The chain recombines TRBV2 with TRBJ2-1; TRBD2 matches at 9 bases. The trim removed 7 bases at V and 4 bases at J, leaving 8 bases unmatched. The CDR3 has 15 amino acids. Germline CDR1 reads SNHLY; CDR2 reads FYNNEI. In DNA form, the CDR3 reads TGTGCCAGCATTCCCGGGACTAGCCTTTACAATGAGCAGTTCTTC. Translation: CASIPGTSLYNEQFF.